The rows below give T cell receptor beta chains drawn from one sample of a study of technical replicates of blood from several donors. Only in-frame clones appear in the TCRdb table, and some are missing; sequencing was by immunoSEQ multiplex PCR. This table has approximately 73,000 clones, 85% to 95% appearing once. The material sequenced was T cells isolated from PBMCs. The receptors derive from a human donor in good health. Each CDR3 is given with its conserved first and last residue. Fields, in order: V gene, clone size, J gene, CDR3 length, D gene, CDR3 DNA, CDR3 protein. D genes are given only for firm matches. Where a row states a size, it is once, few, many or the class of an expanded clone; other rows omit it.

v_gene: TRBV19
abundance: NA
j_gene: TRBJ1-1
len: 16
d_gene: NA
CDR3nt: TGTGCCAGTAGTATAGCGGTTTCAAACCTTAACACTGAAGCTTTCTTT
CDR3aa: CASSIAVSNLNTEAFF

v_gene: TRBV28
abundance: NA
j_gene: TRBJ2-7
len: 11
d_gene: TRBD1
CDR3nt: TGTGCCAGCAGTCACAGACAGGGGTGGGTATTC
CDR3aa: CASSHRQGWVF

v_gene: TRBV7-3
abundance: NA
j_gene: TRBJ2-1
len: 13
d_gene: NA
CDR3nt: TGTGCCAGCAGCTCAACTAGCTACAATGAGCAGTTCTTC
CDR3aa: CASSSTSYNEQFF

v_gene: TRBV5-4
abundance: NA
j_gene: TRBJ2-7
len: 14
d_gene: NA
CDR3nt: TGTGCCAGCAGCCCTCCGGGACACTTGTACGAGCAGTACTTC
CDR3aa: CASSPPGHLYEQYF

v_gene: TRBV11-3
abundance: NA
j_gene: TRBJ2-1
len: 13
d_gene: TRBD2
CDR3nt: TGTGCCAGCAGCTTAGGGACTAGAGGTGAGCAGTTCTTC
CDR3aa: CASSLGTRGEQFF

v_gene: TRBV7-8
abundance: NA
j_gene: TRBJ2-5
len: 14
d_gene: TRBD2
CDR3nt: TGTGCCAGCAGCTTAGGAGGGAGGGATCAGACCCAGTACTTC
CDR3aa: CASSLGGRDQTQYF

v_gene: TRBV9
abundance: NA
j_gene: TRBJ2-7
len: 15
d_gene: NA
CDR3nt: TGTGCCAGCAGCCAGGGAGGGGGGGGTGGCTACGAGCAGTACTTC
CDR3aa: CASSQGGGGGYEQYF

v_gene: TRBV28
abundance: NA
j_gene: TRBJ1-1
len: 16
d_gene: NA
CDR3nt: TGTGCCAGCAGTCCACCCCGACAGTATTCGAACACTGAAGCTTTCTTT
CDR3aa: CASSPPRQYSNTEAFF

v_gene: TRBV7-9
abundance: NA
j_gene: TRBJ2-5
len: 15
d_gene: NA
CDR3nt: TGTGCCAGCAGCTTCCAAAGGGGGACCCAAGAGACCCAGTACTTC
CDR3aa: CASSFQRGTQETQYF

v_gene: TRBV27
abundance: NA
j_gene: TRBJ1-2
len: 13
d_gene: TRBD1
CDR3nt: TGTGCCAGCAGCCCGACAGGGGGCGGAGGCTACACCTTC
CDR3aa: CASSPTGGGGYTF

v_gene: TRBV6-6
abundance: NA
j_gene: TRBJ2-2
len: 13
d_gene: NA
CDR3nt: TGTGCCAGCGGACTACGAGACACCGGGGAGCTGTTTTTT
CDR3aa: CASGLRDTGELFF

v_gene: TRBV25-1
abundance: NA
j_gene: TRBJ1-1
len: 13
d_gene: NA
CDR3nt: TGTGCCAGCAGTGAATTAGATCGCACTGAAGCTTTCTTT
CDR3aa: CASSELDRTEAFF

v_gene: TRBV29-1
abundance: NA
j_gene: TRBJ2-1
len: 14
d_gene: NA
CDR3nt: TGCAGCGCCCCGTGGGGGCTCGGCAGCGATGAGCAGTTCTTC
CDR3aa: CSAPWGLGSDEQFF

v_gene: TRBV28
abundance: NA
j_gene: TRBJ1-4
len: 14
d_gene: NA
CDR3nt: TGTGCCAGCACCTCGAGGGCGACTAATGAAAAACTGTTTTTT
CDR3aa: CASTSRATNEKLFF

v_gene: TRBV29-1
abundance: few
j_gene: TRBJ1-2
len: 12
d_gene: NA
CDR3nt: TGCAGCGTTGACAGGCTTAACTATGGCTACACCTTC
CDR3aa: CSVDRLNYGYTF

v_gene: TRBV9
abundance: NA
j_gene: TRBJ2-5
len: 13
d_gene: NA
CDR3nt: TGTGCCAGCAGCGCCCCGGTCGGGGAGACCCAGTACTTC
CDR3aa: CASSAPVGETQYF

v_gene: TRBV10-3
abundance: NA
j_gene: TRBJ2-5
len: 13
d_gene: NA
CDR3nt: TGTGCCATCAGTGAGTCAATCCTAGAGACCCAGTACTTC
CDR3aa: CAISESILETQYF

v_gene: TRBV10-1
abundance: NA
j_gene: TRBJ1-1
len: 13
d_gene: NA
CDR3nt: TGCGCCAGCAGTGTGGATGCGGGGGCTGAAGCTTTCTTT
CDR3aa: CASSVDAGAEAFF

v_gene: TRBV5-1
abundance: NA
j_gene: TRBJ2-3
len: 14
d_gene: TRBD1
CDR3nt: TGCGCCAGCAGCCCGGGACAGGGCGCAGATACGCAGTATTTT
CDR3aa: CASSPGQGADTQYF

v_gene: TRBV28
abundance: NA
j_gene: TRBJ2-1
len: 13
d_gene: TRBD2
CDR3nt: TGTGCCAGCAGTTTGACTAGCGACAATGAGCAGTTCTTC
CDR3aa: CASSLTSDNEQFF

v_gene: TRBV19
abundance: NA
j_gene: TRBJ1-5
len: 20
d_gene: TRBD1
CDR3nt: TGTGCCAGTAGTATAGATCTCGGGACAGGGGGCCTCTATGGCAATCAGCCCCAGCATTTT
CDR3aa: CASSIDLGTGGLYGNQPQHF

v_gene: TRBV28
abundance: once
j_gene: TRBJ2-7
len: 15
d_gene: NA
CDR3nt: TGTGCCAGCAGTTTTGTACAGAAGAGAGGGTACGAGCAGTACTTC
CDR3aa: CASSFVQKRGYEQYF

v_gene: TRBV19
abundance: NA
j_gene: TRBJ1-5
len: 14
d_gene: NA
CDR3nt: TGTGCCAGTAGTACAGGGAATATGGGTCAGCCCCAGCATTTT
CDR3aa: CASSTGNMGQPQHF

v_gene: TRBV2
abundance: NA
j_gene: TRBJ2-3
len: 12
d_gene: NA
CDR3nt: TGTGCCAGCAGTGAGTCAATAGATACGCAGTATTTT
CDR3aa: CASSESIDTQYF

v_gene: TRBV6-6
abundance: NA
j_gene: TRBJ1-2
len: 15
d_gene: TRBD1
CDR3nt: TGTGCCAGCCTCCCCGAGGGACAGAATAACTATGGCTACACCTTC
CDR3aa: CASLPEGQNNYGYTF

v_gene: TRBV14
abundance: NA
j_gene: TRBJ2-3
len: 15
d_gene: NA
CDR3nt: TGTGCCAGCAGCCAAGTCGGGGGGCTTAGAGATACGCAGTATTTT
CDR3aa: CASSQVGGLRDTQYF

v_gene: TRBV6-1
abundance: NA
j_gene: TRBJ1-1
len: 13
d_gene: TRBD1
CDR3nt: TGTGCCAGTAGACAGGGAAAGGACACTGAAGCTTTCTTT
CDR3aa: CASRQGKDTEAFF

v_gene: TRBV16
abundance: once
j_gene: TRBJ2-1
len: 16
d_gene: NA
CDR3nt: TGTGCCAGCAGCCCAATTGACAGGAGCTCCTACAATGAGCAGTTCTTC
CDR3aa: CASSPIDRSSYNEQFF

v_gene: TRBV27
abundance: NA
j_gene: TRBJ2-2
len: 13
d_gene: NA
CDR3nt: TGTGCCAGCGGGGTTAAAGCGGGCGGGGAGCTGTTTTTT
CDR3aa: CASGVKAGGELFF

v_gene: TRBV10-3
abundance: NA
j_gene: TRBJ2-5
len: 13
d_gene: TRBD2
CDR3nt: TGTGCCATCACTAGCGGGGACCAAGAGACCCAGTACTTC
CDR3aa: CAITSGDQETQYF

v_gene: TRBV5-4
abundance: NA
j_gene: TRBJ1-2
len: 13
d_gene: NA
CDR3nt: TGTGCCAGCAGCCCGGGGTTCAACTATGGCTACACCTTC
CDR3aa: CASSPGFNYGYTF

v_gene: TRBV2
abundance: NA
j_gene: TRBJ1-2
len: 12
d_gene: TRBD1
CDR3nt: TGTGCCAGCTTGGGACAGGGAGATGGCTACACCTTC
CDR3aa: CASLGQGDGYTF

v_gene: TRBV5-1
abundance: NA
j_gene: TRBJ1-1
len: 15
d_gene: TRBD1
CDR3nt: TGCGCCAGCAGCCGGACAGGGGGGCCGGTCACTGAAGCTTTCTTT
CDR3aa: CASSRTGGPVTEAFF

v_gene: TRBV27
abundance: NA
j_gene: TRBJ2-2
len: 16
d_gene: TRBD1
CDR3nt: TGTGCCAGCAGTCCCCGACAGGGCGCGAACACCGGGGAGCTGTTTTTT
CDR3aa: CASSPRQGANTGELFF

v_gene: TRBV5-4
abundance: NA
j_gene: TRBJ2-7
len: 13
d_gene: NA
CDR3nt: TGTGCCAGCAGCCAGGAGGGCAGCTACGAGCAGTACTTC
CDR3aa: CASSQEGSYEQYF

v_gene: TRBV7-9
abundance: NA
j_gene: TRBJ2-7
len: 12
d_gene: TRBD1
CDR3nt: TGTGCCACCTCGACAGGGGCCTACGAGCAGTACTTC
CDR3aa: CATSTGAYEQYF

v_gene: TRBV5-8
abundance: NA
j_gene: TRBJ1-5
len: 15
d_gene: TRBD1
CDR3nt: TGTGCCAGCAGCTTGTCCGGGACAGGGTATCAGCCCCAGCATTTT
CDR3aa: CASSLSGTGYQPQHF

v_gene: TRBV18
abundance: NA
j_gene: TRBJ2-2
len: 14
d_gene: NA
CDR3nt: TGTGCCAGCTCACTCACAGACTACTTTCTGGAGCTGTTTTTT
CDR3aa: CASSLTDYFLELFF

v_gene: TRBV2
abundance: once
j_gene: TRBJ1-1
len: 13
d_gene: TRBD1
CDR3nt: TGTGCCAGCAGGGGACAGGGGAACACTGAAGCTTTCTTT
CDR3aa: CASRGQGNTEAFF

v_gene: TRBV7-2
abundance: NA
j_gene: TRBJ1-2
len: 15
d_gene: NA
CDR3nt: TGTGCCAGCAGCGTTGCGGGGTCCCCTAACTATGGCTACACCTTC
CDR3aa: CASSVAGSPNYGYTF

v_gene: TRBV4-1
abundance: NA
j_gene: TRBJ2-1
len: 17
d_gene: TRBD2
CDR3nt: TGCGCCAGCAGCCAAGTAGCGGGAGGGCCTATCAACAATGAGCAGTTCTTC
CDR3aa: CASSQVAGGPINNEQFF

v_gene: TRBV2
abundance: NA
j_gene: TRBJ2-7
len: 14
d_gene: TRBD1
CDR3nt: TGTGCCAGCAGTGCCGGGACAGCCACCTACGAGCAGTACTTC
CDR3aa: CASSAGTATYEQYF

v_gene: TRBV5-1
abundance: NA
j_gene: TRBJ2-5
len: 14
d_gene: TRBD2
CDR3nt: TGCGCCAGCAGCCCCAGACTAGCGGGAGAGACCCAGTACTTC
CDR3aa: CASSPRLAGETQYF

v_gene: TRBV5-1
abundance: NA
j_gene: TRBJ2-1
len: 15
d_gene: TRBD1
CDR3nt: TGCGCCAGCAGCCAGGGACAGGGAATAGGAAATGAGCAGTTCTTC
CDR3aa: CASSQGQGIGNEQFF

v_gene: TRBV7-6
abundance: NA
j_gene: TRBJ1-1
len: 12
d_gene: NA
CDR3nt: TGTGCCAGCAGCGCAAACCCAGATCACGCTTTCTTT
CDR3aa: CASSANPDHAFF

v_gene: TRBV11-2
abundance: NA
j_gene: TRBJ1-2
len: 15
d_gene: TRBD1
CDR3nt: TGTGCCAGCAGCCCATCCCGGACAGGGGACTATGGCTACACCTTC
CDR3aa: CASSPSRTGDYGYTF

v_gene: TRBV7-9
abundance: once
j_gene: TRBJ1-4
len: 16
d_gene: NA
CDR3nt: TGTGCCAGCAGCTCAACTAAGGACAGCCAGGGAGAAAAACTGTTTTTT
CDR3aa: CASSSTKDSQGEKLFF

v_gene: TRBV15
abundance: NA
j_gene: TRBJ1-1
len: 13
d_gene: NA
CDR3nt: TGTGCCACCAGCGTCCAGGGAGGGGGTGAAGCTTTCTTT
CDR3aa: CATSVQGGGEAFF

v_gene: TRBV29-1
abundance: NA
j_gene: TRBJ2-1
len: 16
d_gene: TRBD1
CDR3nt: TGCAGCGTTGAAAGCGGGACAGGGGATCTAGACAATGAGCAGTTCTTC
CDR3aa: CSVESGTGDLDNEQFF

v_gene: TRBV6-5
abundance: NA
j_gene: TRBJ1-1
len: 15
d_gene: NA
CDR3nt: TGTGCCAGCACCATTACTCCTCAGGGGAGAGGTGAAGCTTTCTTT
CDR3aa: CASTITPQGRGEAFF

v_gene: TRBV11-2
abundance: NA
j_gene: TRBJ2-5
len: 13
d_gene: TRBD1
CDR3nt: TGTGCCAGCAGCTTCTACAGGGGAGAGACCCAGTACTTC
CDR3aa: CASSFYRGETQYF

v_gene: TRBV2
abundance: NA
j_gene: TRBJ2-7
len: 14
d_gene: TRBD1
CDR3nt: TGTGCCAGCAGTGAGGAACAGGGGTCCTACGAGCAGTACTTC
CDR3aa: CASSEEQGSYEQYF

v_gene: TRBV19
abundance: NA
j_gene: TRBJ1-5
len: 16
d_gene: TRBD1
CDR3nt: TGTGCCAGTAGGACCTCTGACAGGGGAGGCAATCAGCCCCAGCATTTT
CDR3aa: CASRTSDRGGNQPQHF